This record looks at one T cell receptor (beta chain) sequence and its context. Its antigen is currently unknown. This entry is derived from a study of shared clonotypes between healthy human individuals. Study-level background: Each donor's CD8 memory used one plate, CD8 naive two, each CD4 subset three.

The length of the CDR3 is 12 residues. The germline CDR1 and CDR2 sequences are SGHNT and YYREEE (reference sequence). V shed 4 bases and J 7 bases; nucleotides not matched to a gene: 2. Study conclusions and caveats: Naive CD4 clonotypes were shared across a handful of donors at about 5.2%.

Assay: immunoSEQ multiplex PCR; the TCRdb copy retains only in-frame clones and omits some. Here the sample spans roughly 1,600,000 clones, around 98.5% being singletons. The sequenced sample was naive CD4+ T cells sorted from blood. Subset denoted: CD45RA+ positively selected. The V and J genes are TRBV5-4 and TRBJ2-1, with 7 bases aligning to TRBD1. The TCR was taken from a man between 25 and 39 years old in good health. CDR3 in DNA: TGTGCCAGCAGCAGGGACAGAAATGAGCAGTTCTTC. Protein product: CASSRDRNEQFF.